The 8 T cell receptor beta chains below were found in one sample sequenced in a study of T cells after yellow fever vaccination. TCRdb passed the 5' RACE reads through MiXCR, listing each CDR3 protein once. Of hundreds of thousands of distinct CDR3 sequences in the sample, about 3.5% are singletons; the top ten hold about 25%. The source was PBMCs, collected on the day of the yellow fever booster vaccination. These receptors originate from a man aged 18-30 years who received the YFV17D yellow fever vaccine.

In this sample, this clonotype turned up many times. The rearrangement joins TRBV6-1 to TRBJ1-1; the D is unclear. V lost 9 bases and J 7 bases, leaving 9 bases between the germline ends. Germline loops: CDR1 MNHNS, CDR2 SASEGT. The CDR3 sequence is 10 residues long. The CDR3 here is CASDTGEAFF. The DNA for the CDR3 is TGTGCCAGTGACACGGGTGAAGCTTTCTTT.

The chain uses TRBV5-1 and TRBJ2-5; D may match TRBD1 or TRBD2 (5 bases each). The CDR3 covers 16 residues. Germline CDR1 SGHRS, CDR2 YFSETQ. With 0 bases removed from V and 2 bases from J, the gap between germline ends came to 14 bases. The CDR3 DNA reads TGCGCCAGCAGCTTGGCCGGGACCGCACCTCAAGAGACCCAGTACTTC. This gives the protein CASSLAGTAPQETQYF.

This sequence joins TRBV6-1 and TRBJ2-3; weak D call: TRBD1 (5 bases). With 0 bases removed from V and 4 bases from J, the gap between germline ends came to 11 bases. The CDR3 is made up of 15 amino acids. The germline gives CDR1 MNHNS, CDR2 SASEGT. The chain's CDR3 is CASSEAVIRADTQYF. CDR3 DNA sequence: TGTGCCAGCAGTGAAGCGGTAATCAGGGCAGATACGCAGTATTTT.

This clonotype was picked up a small number of times. V is TRBV20-1 and J is TRBJ1-2; the D is unclear. The germline CDR1 and CDR2 sequences are DFQATT and SNEGSKA (reference sequence). Trimming cost V 5 bases and J 8 bases, with 15 bases left between them. This CDR3 comprises 12 residues. The CDR3 DNA reads as TGCAGTGCTTTCCATATTAGGAGCGGCTACACCTTC. Amino acids: CSAFHIRSGYTF.

The V gene is TRBV12-3 or TRBV12-4, the J gene TRBJ1-2; 9 nucleotides align to TRBD1. V lost 10 bases, J lost 8 bases, and 8 bases stayed unmatched. The CDR3 totals 12 residues. The CDR3 here is CATADRGGGYTF. The CDR3 DNA sequence: TGTGCCACCGCGGACAGGGGCGGGGGCTACACCTTC.

This clonotype has a count of ten or more. V is TRBV5-1 and J is TRBJ2-7; TRBD1 matches 9 bases. This CDR3 spans 15 amino acids. Trimming cost V 2 bases and J 4 bases; bases outside gene matches: 7. The germline V gene encodes CDR1 SGHRS and CDR2 YFSETQ. CDR3 loop: CASSFGTGNQYEQYF. In DNA form, the CDR3 reads TGCGCCAGCAGCTTTGGGACAGGGAATCAATACGAGCAGTACTTC. The whole variable domain, filled in from reference TRBV5-1 and TRBJ2-7, reads KAGVTQTPRYLIKTRGQQVTLSCSPISGHRSVSWYQQTPGQGLQFLFEYFSETQRNKGNFPGRFSGRQFSNSRSEMNVSTLELGDSALYLCASSFGTGNQYEQYFGPGTRLTVT.

Ten or more counts support this clonotype. This rearrangement joins TRBV20-1 to TRBJ2-3; D gene ambiguous. The V and J ends lost 6 bases and 6 bases respectively, with 25 bases between them. The germline gives CDR1 DFQATT, CDR2 SNEGSKA (reference sequence). CDR3 length equals 16 residues. The CDR3 sequence: CSATPWTSVRTDTQYF. CDR3 bases: TGCAGTGCAACCCCTTGGACCTCCGTACGGACGGATACGCAGTATTTT.

The chain links TRBV5-1 to TRBJ2-7; TRBD1 is a possible D gene (7 bases). CDR3 length: 18 amino acids. Germline CDR1 and CDR2: SGHRS and YFSETQ. V gave up 6 bases and J gave up 1 base, with 26 bases separating them. The CDR3 region is CASTEYYLDREVSYEQYF. As DNA, the CDR3 is TGCGCCAGCACCGAATACTACTTAGACAGGGAGGTATCCTACGAGCAGTACTTC.